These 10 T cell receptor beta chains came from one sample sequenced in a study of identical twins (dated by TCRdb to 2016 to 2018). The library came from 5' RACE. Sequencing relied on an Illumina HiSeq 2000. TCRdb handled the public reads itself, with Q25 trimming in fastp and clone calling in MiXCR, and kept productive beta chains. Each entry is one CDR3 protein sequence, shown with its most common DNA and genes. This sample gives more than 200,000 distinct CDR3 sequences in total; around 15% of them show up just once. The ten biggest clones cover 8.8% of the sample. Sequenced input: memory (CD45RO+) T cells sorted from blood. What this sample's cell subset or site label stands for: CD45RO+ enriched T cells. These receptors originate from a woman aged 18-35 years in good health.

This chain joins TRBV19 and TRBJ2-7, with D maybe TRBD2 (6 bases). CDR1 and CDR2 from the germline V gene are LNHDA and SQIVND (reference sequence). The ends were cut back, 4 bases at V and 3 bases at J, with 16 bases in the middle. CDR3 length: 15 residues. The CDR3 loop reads CASSTRDSYHYEQYF. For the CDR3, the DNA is TGTGCCAGTAGTACCCGGGACTCCTACCACTACGAGCAGTACTTC.

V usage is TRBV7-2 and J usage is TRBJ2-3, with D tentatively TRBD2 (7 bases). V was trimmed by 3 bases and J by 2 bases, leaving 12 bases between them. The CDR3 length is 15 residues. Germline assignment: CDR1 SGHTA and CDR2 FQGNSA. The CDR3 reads CASSFTGGPTDTQYF. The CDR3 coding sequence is TGTGCCAGCAGCTTTACGGGGGGCCCCACAGATACGCAGTATTTT.

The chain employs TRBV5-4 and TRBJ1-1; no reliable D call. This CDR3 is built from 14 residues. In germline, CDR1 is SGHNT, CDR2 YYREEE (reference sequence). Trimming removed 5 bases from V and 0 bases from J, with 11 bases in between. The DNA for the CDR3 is TGTGCCAGCAGACCTTCTCAGATGAACACTGAAGCTTTCTTT. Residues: CASRPSQMNTEAFF.

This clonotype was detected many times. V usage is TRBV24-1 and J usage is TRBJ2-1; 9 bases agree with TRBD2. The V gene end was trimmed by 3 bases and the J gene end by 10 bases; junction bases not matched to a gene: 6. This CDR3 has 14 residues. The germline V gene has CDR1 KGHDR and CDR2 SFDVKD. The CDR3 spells CATSDGLAGWEQFF. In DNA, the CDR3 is TGTGCCACCAGTGATGGGCTAGCGGGGTGGGAGCAGTTCTTC.

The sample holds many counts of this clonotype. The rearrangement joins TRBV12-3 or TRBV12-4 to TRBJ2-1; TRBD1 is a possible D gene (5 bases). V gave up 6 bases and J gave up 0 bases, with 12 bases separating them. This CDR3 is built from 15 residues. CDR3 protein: CASRMTVSSYNEQFF. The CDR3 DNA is TGTGCCAGCAGGATGACAGTGAGCTCCTACAATGAGCAGTTCTTC.

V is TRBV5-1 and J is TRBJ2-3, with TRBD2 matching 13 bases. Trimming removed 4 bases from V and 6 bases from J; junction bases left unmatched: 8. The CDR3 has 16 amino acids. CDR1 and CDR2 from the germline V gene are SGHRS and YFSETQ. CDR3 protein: CASSLRTSGSQDTQYF. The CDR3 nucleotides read TGCGCCAGCAGCCTACGGACTAGCGGGAGTCAGGATACGCAGTATTTT.

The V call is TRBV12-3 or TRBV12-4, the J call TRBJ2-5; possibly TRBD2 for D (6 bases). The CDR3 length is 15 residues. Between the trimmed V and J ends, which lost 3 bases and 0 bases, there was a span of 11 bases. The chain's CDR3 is CASSFQGLDQETQYF. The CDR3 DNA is TGTGCCAGCAGTTTCCAGGGACTCGACCAAGAGACCCAGTACTTC.

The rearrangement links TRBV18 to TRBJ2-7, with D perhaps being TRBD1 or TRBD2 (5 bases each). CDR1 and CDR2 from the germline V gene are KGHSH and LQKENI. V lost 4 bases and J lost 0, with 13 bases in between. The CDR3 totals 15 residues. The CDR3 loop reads CASSLGDRSSYEQYF. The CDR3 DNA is TGTGCCAGCTCACTGGGGGACCGAAGCTCCTACGAGCAGTACTTC. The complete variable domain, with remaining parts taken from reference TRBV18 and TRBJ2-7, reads NAGVMQNPRHLVRRRGQEARLRCSPMKGHSHVYWYRQLPEEGLKFMVYLQKENIIDESGMPKERFSAEFPKEGPSILRIQQVVRGDSAAYFCASSLGDRSSYEQYFGPGTRLTVT.

The CDR3 nucleotides read TGTGCCAGCAGCTTACTCCCAGGGGTGGGCCACGGGGAGCTGTTTTTT. It encodes CASSLLPGVGHGELFF. V gene TRBV13 combines with J gene TRBJ2-2; TRBD1 might be the D (6 bases). The CDR3 is 16 residues long. V lost 2 bases and J 7 bases, leaving 17 bases between the germline ends. Germline V gene sequence: CDR1 PRHDT, CDR2 FYEKMQ (reference sequence).

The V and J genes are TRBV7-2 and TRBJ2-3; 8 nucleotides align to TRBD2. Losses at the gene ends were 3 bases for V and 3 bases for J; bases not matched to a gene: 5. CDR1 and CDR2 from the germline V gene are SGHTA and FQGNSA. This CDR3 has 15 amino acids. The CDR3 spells CASSFSASGTDTQYF. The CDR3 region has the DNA TGTGCCAGCAGCTTCTCCGCTAGCGGGACAGATACGCAGTATTTT.